This TCR beta chain was profiled in a study of vaccination effects on CD4 cells after COVID-19. Study observations and caveats: Early post-infection timepoints were missing from the study, which also had few convalescent patients. Substantial clonal contraction characterized both infection- and vaccine-induced clones late after vaccination.

The ViraFEST assay expanded antigen-specific CD4+ T cells with viral peptide pools before sequencing. Following an approximately ten-day culture, CD4+ T cells were purified. All vaccine recipients tested negative for nucleocapsid antibodies and had never contracted SARS-CoV-2 infection. IL-2 medium was substituted for half the medium on days 3 and 7. On this clone: Its antigen is as yet unknown.

Generated by immunoSEQ multiplex PCR, the TCRdb table keeps only in-frame clones and is missing some. The sample has under 25,000 clones, about 75% seen once. The CDR3 length is 11 residues. V shed 5 bases and J shed 4 bases, with 6 bases lying between them. The sequence came from a human donor who received a COVID-19 vaccine. The rearrangement joins TRBV12-3 or TRBV12-4 to TRBJ2-7, with D tentatively TRBD2 (5 bases). The specimen comprised CD4+ T cells from PBMCs cultured with HCoV-NL63 spike peptides, sampled before COVID-19 vaccination. The CDR3 loop reads CASSERYEQYF. CDR3 coding DNA: TGTGCCAGCAGTGAGCGGTACGAGCAGTACTTC.